This is a list of T cell receptor beta chains from one sample in a study of T cell responses to AZD1222 COVID-19 vaccine. The table came from immunoSEQ multiplex PCR; TCRdb's copy has only in-frame clones and leaves some out. The repertoire holds more than 150,000 clones, with 92% as singletons. This specimen was peripheral blood, taken on day 0 of AZD1222 vaccination. These receptors originate from an adult in good health. Both conserved end residues are part of each CDR3. Each record gives: clone size, V gene, J gene, D gene, CDR3 protein, CDR3 DNA. D genes are given only for firm matches. Rows give clone size only sometimes, using once, few, many, or a class for an expanded clone.

once	TRBV21-1	TRBJ2-7	-	CASSKERTLRAYEQYF	TGTGCCAGCAGCAAAGAGAGGACCCTTAGGGCCTACGAGCAGTACTTC
-	TRBV5-4	TRBJ2-3	-	CASSPVVTDTQYF	TGTGCCAGCAGCCCCGTGGTCACAGATACGCAGTATTTT
-	TRBV30	TRBJ1-1	-	CACHSWNTEAFF	TGTGCCTGCCACAGCTGGAACACTGAAGCTTTCTTT
-	TRBV6-4	TRBJ1-2	-	CASSDSMGVSGYTF	TGTGCCAGCAGTGACTCGATGGGGGTCTCGGGCTACACCTTC
-	TRBV19	TRBJ2-2	TRBD1	CASMTGSRELFF	TGTGCCAGTATGACAGGGAGCAGGGAGCTGTTTTTT
-	TRBV7-9	TRBJ1-4	-	CASSPPRVETTNEKLFF	TGTGCCAGCAGCCCCCCCCGGGTTGAAACTACTAATGAAAAACTGTTTTTT
-	TRBV18	TRBJ1-6	-	CASSPKTGMNSPLHF	TGTGCCAGCTCACCAAAGACTGGGATGAATTCACCCCTCCACTTT
-	TRBV2	TRBJ2-5	-	CASRADSQETQYF	TGTGCCAGCAGAGCGGACAGCCAAGAGACCCAGTACTTC
-	TRBV7-9	TRBJ1-3	-	CASSSPGSGNTIYF	TGTGCCAGCAGCTCCCCGGGCTCTGGAAACACCATATATTTT
-	TRBV20-1	TRBJ2-5	-	CSASPFPSIRDHLSQETQYF	TGCAGTGCTAGTCCCTTCCCTTCTATCCGGGACCATCTGTCCCAAGAGACCCAGTACTTC
-	TRBV27	TRBJ1-1	-	CASSRGLTGNTEAFF	TGTGCCAGCAGCCGGGGGCTTACCGGAAACACTGAAGCTTTCTTT
-	TRBV18	TRBJ1-3	TRBD1	CASSPSGTDLEGIYF	TGTGCCAGCTCACCATCCGGGACAGACCTCGAAGGGATATATTTT
-	TRBV6-4	TRBJ2-1	-	CASSDRGYNEQFF	TGTGCCAGCAGTGACAGGGGATACAATGAGCAGTTCTTC
-	TRBV9	TRBJ1-3	-	CASSVVGGSGNTIYF	TGTGCCAGCAGCGTAGTCGGCGGATCTGGAAACACCATATATTTT
once	TRBV3-1/TRBV3-2	TRBJ1-5	TRBD1	CASSPGRGRLPQHF	TGTGCCAGCAGCCCGGGAAGGGGGCGCCTGCCCCAGCATTTT
-	TRBV6-2/TRBV6-3	TRBJ1-1	TRBD1	CASSYRKGADTEAFF	TGTGCCAGCAGTTACAGGAAGGGGGCTGACACTGAAGCTTTCTTT
-	TRBV29-1	TRBJ1-4	TRBD1	CSVDRGGKLFF	TGCAGCGTTGACAGGGGGGGAAAACTGTTTTTT
-	TRBV28	TRBJ1-2	-	CASSSEGDGYTF	TGTGCCAGCAGTTCCGAAGGGGATGGCTACACCTTC
-	TRBV28	TRBJ1-2	-	CASTGDNYGYTF	TGTGCCAGCACAGGGGATAACTATGGCTACACCTTC
-	TRBV30	TRBJ1-2	TRBD1	CAWSVSRGRVYGYTF	TGTGCCTGGAGTGTTTCCAGGGGGCGAGTCTATGGCTACACCTTC
few	TRBV15	TRBJ1-3	-	CATSTRTSGNTIYF	TGTGCCACCAGCACCCGGACATCTGGAAACACCATATATTTT
medium-sized	TRBV15	TRBJ2-2	TRBD1	CATTPGQGDTGELFF	TGTGCCACCACGCCGGGACAGGGGGACACCGGGGAGCTGTTTTTT
-	TRBV27	TRBJ2-7	-	CASSCESNQYF	TGTGCCAGCAGTTGCGAGAGCAACCAGTACTTC
-	TRBV4-1	TRBJ2-3	TRBD2	CASSQEPGLAVTDTQYF	TGCGCCAGCAGCCAAGAACCGGGACTAGCGGTCACAGATACGCAGTATTTT
-	TRBV7-9	TRBJ1-5	TRBD1	CASSLGGRGNQPQHF	TGTGCCAGCAGCCTAGGGGGCAGGGGCAATCAGCCCCAGCATTTT
-	TRBV7-2	TRBJ2-3	-	CASSPPPEDTQYF	TGTGCCAGCAGCCCCCCCCCGGAAGATACGCAGTATTTT
-	TRBV3-1/TRBV3-2	TRBJ2-1	TRBD1	CASSRGQRHNEQFF	TGTGCCAGCAGCCGGGGACAGCGCCACAATGAGCAGTTCTTC
-	TRBV7-9	TRBJ2-7	TRBD2	CASSPAGGAYEQYF	TGTGCCAGCAGCCCAGCGGGAGGGGCCTACGAGCAGTACTTC
-	TRBV19	TRBJ1-2	-	CASSKGGGTNYGYTF	TGTGCCAGTAGTAAAGGAGGGGGTACTAACTATGGCTACACCTTC
-	TRBV30	TRBJ2-7	-	CAWKARVLSYEQYF	TGTGCCTGGAAGGCCAGAGTTCTCTCCTACGAGCAGTACTTC
once	TRBV6-2/TRBV6-3	TRBJ2-1	TRBD1	CASSPGTAYNEQFF	TGTGCCAGCAGTCCCGGGACAGCCTACAATGAGCAGTTCTTC
-	TRBV4-1	TRBJ1-2	-	CASSHQTEGDYGYTF	TGCGCCAGCAGCCACCAGACAGAGGGCGATTATGGCTACACCTTC
-	TRBV9	TRBJ2-3	TRBD2	CASSPTSGGVTRTDTQYF	TGTGCCAGCAGCCCTACTAGCGGGGGGGTTACCCGCACAGATACGCAGTATTTT
-	TRBV19	TRBJ1-4	-	CASTPTGTNEKLFF	TGTGCCAGTACCCCTACAGGCACTAATGAAAAACTGTTTTTT
-	TRBV15	TRBJ2-1	-	CATSRDSGTEQFF	TGTGCCACCAGCAGAGATAGTGGAACTGAGCAGTTCTTC
-	TRBV10-2	TRBJ2-7	TRBD1	CASMTGVYEQYF	TGCGCCAGCATGACAGGGGTATACGAGCAGTACTTC
-	TRBV5-1	TRBJ2-1	-	CASSFFPYTPPGHNNEQFF	TGCGCCAGCAGCTTTTTTCCGTATACCCCGCCAGGTCACAACAATGAGCAGTTCTTC
-	TRBV5-1	TRBJ2-1	-	CASSYTGTSYNEQFF	TGCGCCAGCAGCTACACCGGGACATCCTACAATGAGCAGTTCTTC
-	TRBV19	TRBJ1-5	TRBD1	CASSDSGGWGQPQHF	TGTGCCAGTAGTGATTCAGGGGGCTGGGGACAGCCCCAGCATTTT
-	TRBV2	TRBJ1-1	-	CASSEGRWMGLTEAFF	TGTGCCAGCAGTGAGGGCAGGTGGATGGGATTAACTGAAGCTTTCTTT
-	TRBV11-1	TRBJ2-3	-	CASSLARDTDTQYF	TGTGCCAGCAGCTTAGCACGAGACACAGATACGCAGTATTTT
-	TRBV28	TRBJ1-1	-	CASSPPQSEAFF	TGTGCCAGCAGTCCCCCCCAATCTGAAGCTTTCTTT
-	TRBV5-1	TRBJ2-6	TRBD1	CASSLMRTGTSGANVLTF	TGCGCCAGCAGCTTGATGCGGACAGGGACCTCTGGGGCCAACGTCCTGACTTTC
-	TRBV27	TRBJ2-4	-	CASSIYTGTPVKAKNIQYF	TGTGCCAGCAGTATCTATACCGGGACACCCGTAAAAGCCAAAAACATTCAGTACTTC
-	TRBV7-2	TRBJ2-3	TRBD1	CASSLSGTGGYF	TGTGCCAGCAGCTTAAGCGGGACAGGGGGGTATTTT
-	TRBV4-2	TRBJ2-1	TRBD2	CASSQATSGGVYNEQFF	TGTGCCAGCAGCCAGGCGACTAGCGGGGGGGTTTACAATGAGCAGTTCTTC
once	TRBV28	TRBJ1-1	-	CASREGGRGEAFF	TGTGCCAGCAGGGAGGGGGGTCGTGGTGAAGCTTTCTTT
-	TRBV5-4	TRBJ1-2	-	CASGKQAADYGYTF	TGTGCCAGCGGAAAGCAGGCGGCGGACTATGGCTACACCTTC
once	TRBV6-2/TRBV6-3	TRBJ1-3	-	CASSGTLSGNTIYF	TGTGCCAGCAGTGGGACACTCTCTGGAAACACCATATATTTT
-	TRBV5-4	TRBJ2-3	-	CASSLAGDTQYF	TGTGCCAGCAGCTTGGCTGGGGATACGCAGTATTTT
-	TRBV7-2	TRBJ1-2	-	CASSLEAGGYTF	TGTGCCAGCAGCTTAGAGGCAGGGGGCTACACCTTC
-	TRBV11-2	TRBJ1-5	-	CVSSLGGNQPQHF	TGTGTCAGCAGCTTAGGGGGCAATCAGCCCCAGCATTTT
-	TRBV12-3/TRBV12-4	TRBJ1-3	-	CASRGNSGNTIYF	TGTGCCAGCCGGGGGAACTCTGGAAACACCATATATTTT